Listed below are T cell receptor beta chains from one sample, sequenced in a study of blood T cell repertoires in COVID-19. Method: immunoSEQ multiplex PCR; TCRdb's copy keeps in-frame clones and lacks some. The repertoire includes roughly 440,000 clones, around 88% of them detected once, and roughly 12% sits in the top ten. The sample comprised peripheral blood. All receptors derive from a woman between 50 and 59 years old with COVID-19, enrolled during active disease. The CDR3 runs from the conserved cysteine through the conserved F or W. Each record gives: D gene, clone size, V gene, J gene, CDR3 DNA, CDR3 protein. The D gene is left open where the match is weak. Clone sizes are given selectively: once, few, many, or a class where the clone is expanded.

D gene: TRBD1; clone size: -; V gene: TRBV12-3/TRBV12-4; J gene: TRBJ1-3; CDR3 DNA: TGTGCCAGCAGTGGGGACAGGGGAAACACCATATATTTT; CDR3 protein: CASSGDRGNTIYF
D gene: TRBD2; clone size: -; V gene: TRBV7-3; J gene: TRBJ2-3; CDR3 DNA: TGTGCCAGCAGCTTAAATCGGGGACTAGCGGGGGGAAGCACAGATACGCAGTATTTT; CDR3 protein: CASSLNRGLAGGSTDTQYF
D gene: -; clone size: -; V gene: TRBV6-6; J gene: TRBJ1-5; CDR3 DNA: TGTGCCAGCAGTTACCACGTGGGGGGAAATCAGCCCCAGCATTTT; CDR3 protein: CASSYHVGGNQPQHF
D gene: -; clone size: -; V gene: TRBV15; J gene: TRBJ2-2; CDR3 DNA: TGTGCCACCAGCAGAGTGGCCACCGGGGAGCTGTTTTTT; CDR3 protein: CATSRVATGELFF
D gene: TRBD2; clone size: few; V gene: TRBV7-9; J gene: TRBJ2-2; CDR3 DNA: TGTGCCAGCAGCTTAGACAGCGGGGGGGCTACGACCGGGGAGCTGTTTTTT; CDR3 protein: CASSLDSGGATTGELFF
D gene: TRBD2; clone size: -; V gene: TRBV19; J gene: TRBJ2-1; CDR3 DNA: TGTGCCAGTAGTATAATGGGCGGGGGGTCCACCTACAATGAGCAGTTCTTC; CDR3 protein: CASSIMGGGSTYNEQFF
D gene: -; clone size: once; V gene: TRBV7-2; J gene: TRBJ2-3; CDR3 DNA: TGTGCCAGCAGCTTACAGGTCTCCGACACAGATACGCAGTATTTT; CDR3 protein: CASSLQVSDTDTQYF
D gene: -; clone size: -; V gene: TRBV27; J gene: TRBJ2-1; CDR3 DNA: TGTGCCAGCAGTTTAGAGGGACAAAGCTACAATGAGCAGTTCTTC; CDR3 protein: CASSLEGQSYNEQFF
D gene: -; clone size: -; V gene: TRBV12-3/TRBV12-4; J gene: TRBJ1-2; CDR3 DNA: TGTGCCAGCAATGGGGCAGGTGGCTACACCTTC; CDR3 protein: CASNGAGGYTF
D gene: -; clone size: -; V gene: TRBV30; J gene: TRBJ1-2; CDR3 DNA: TGTGCCTGGACCCCTGGAGGCCTCGGCTACACCTTC; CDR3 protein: CAWTPGGLGYTF
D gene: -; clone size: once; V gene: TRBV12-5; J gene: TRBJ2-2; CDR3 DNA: TGTGCTAGTGGTTTGACACTCATGGGCGGGGCGGCCGGGGAGCTGTTTTTT; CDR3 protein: CASGLTLMGGAAGELFF
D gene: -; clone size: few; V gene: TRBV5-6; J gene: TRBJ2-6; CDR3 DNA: TGTGCCAGCAGCCCGGACAGAGGCTTCGGGGCCAACGTCCTGACTTTC; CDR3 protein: CASSPDRGFGANVLTF
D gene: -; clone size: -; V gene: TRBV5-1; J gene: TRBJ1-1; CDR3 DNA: TGCGCCAGCAGCCCTGACAGGTTCACTGAAGCTTTCTTT; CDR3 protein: CASSPDRFTEAFF
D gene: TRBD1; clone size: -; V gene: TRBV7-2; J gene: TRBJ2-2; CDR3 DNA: TGTGCCAGCAGCTTAGGGGGACAGGGTAGCACCGGGGAGCTGTTTTTT; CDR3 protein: CASSLGGQGSTGELFF
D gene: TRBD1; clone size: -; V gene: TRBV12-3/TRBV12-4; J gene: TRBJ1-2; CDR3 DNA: TGTGCCAGCAGCCTAGGGACAGTTTATGGCTACACCTTC; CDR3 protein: CASSLGTVYGYTF
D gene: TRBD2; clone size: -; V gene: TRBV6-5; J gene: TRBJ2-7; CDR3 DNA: TGTGCCAGCAGTAGGGGACTAGCGGGCTCCTACGAGCAGTACTTC; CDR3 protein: CASSRGLAGSYEQYF
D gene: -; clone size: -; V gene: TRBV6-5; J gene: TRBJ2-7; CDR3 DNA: TGTGCCAGCAGGGTGACTAGGACCTCCTACGAGCAGTACTTC; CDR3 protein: CASRVTRTSYEQYF
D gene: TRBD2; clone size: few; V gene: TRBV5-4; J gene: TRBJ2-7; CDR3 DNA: TGTGCCAGCAGCTCCACCTACGGGACTAGCTACGAGCAGTACTTC; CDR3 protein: CASSSTYGTSYEQYF